The text below deals with one TCR beta chain. Its specificity is unknown. A 5'RACE reaction primed in the constant segment made cDNA libraries of TCR alpha and TCR beta, and these carried sample barcodes and UMIs. TCRdb processed the 5' RACE reads anew with MiXCR; each CDR3 protein has one entry. The data contain a few hundred thousand distinct CDR3 sequences, approximately 15% of them singletons. The CDR3 covers 18 residues. V gave up 4 bases and J gave up 0 bases; unmatched junction bases: 7. Per the germline V gene, CDR1 is SGHVS and CDR2 is FQNEAQ. This entry comes from a study of T-cell memory formation after mild COVID-19. Looking at the study overall: There were largely donor-specific TCR clusters. General study results and limits: For second-wave clones that peaked at day 37, SARS-CoV-2 specificity went unverified. Pre-infection memory already had some responding clones, implying cross-reactive memory joined.

The chain couples TRBV7-8 to TRBJ2-5; 14 bases match TRBD2. The sample comprised PBMCs or a T cell subset sorted from them (not recorded which). The TCR comes from a man aged 18 to 30 who had mild COVID-19 (a few samples of this study predate the infection). Cell type and time point are not known. The CDR3 spells CASSYGTSGGMYQETQYF. The CDR3 coding sequence is TGTGCCAGCAGCTACGGGACTAGCGGGGGAATGTACCAAGAGACCCAGTACTTC.